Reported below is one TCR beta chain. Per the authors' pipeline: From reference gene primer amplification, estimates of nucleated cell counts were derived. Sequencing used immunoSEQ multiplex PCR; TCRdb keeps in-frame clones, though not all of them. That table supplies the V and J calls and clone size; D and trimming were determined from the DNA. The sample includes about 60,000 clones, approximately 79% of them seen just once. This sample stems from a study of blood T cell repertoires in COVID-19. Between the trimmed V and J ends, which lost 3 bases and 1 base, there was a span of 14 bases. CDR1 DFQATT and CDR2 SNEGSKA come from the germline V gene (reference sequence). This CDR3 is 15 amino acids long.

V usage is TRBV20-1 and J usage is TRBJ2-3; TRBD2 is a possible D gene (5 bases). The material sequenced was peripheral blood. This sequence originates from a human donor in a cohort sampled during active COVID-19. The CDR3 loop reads CSASGRRSGTDTQYF. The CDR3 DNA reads TGCAGTGCTAGTGGGAGAAGAAGCGGCACAGATACGCAGTATTTT.